The present TCR beta chain was sequenced within a study of shared T cell receptors in the human thymus. The protocol was immunoSEQ multiplex PCR, while the TCRdb copy is restricted to in-frame clones and leaves out a portion. The sample carries roughly 710,000 clones, 70% to 90% recorded once. The CDR3 length is 13 residues. The J segment lost 2 bases and the V segment lost 8 bases, leaving 5 bases of the junction unmatched. Germline V gives CDR1 SGHAT, CDR2 FQNNGV. These data were likewise used in another study, on human thymus T cells.

The J gene is TRBJ2-5, the V gene TRBV11-2; 7 bases are a match to TRBD1. This TCR was sampled from a girl less than two years old with a congenital heart defect. The sample comprised thymocytes. CDR3 sequence reads: CASCAQGQETQYF. CDR3 DNA sequence: TGTGCCAGCTGTGCACAGGGGCAAGAGACCCAGTACTTC. The full variable domain, completed using reference TRBV11-2 and TRBJ2-5, is EAGVAQSPRYKIIEKRQSVAFWCNPISGHATLYWYQQILGQGPKLLIQFQNNGVVDDSQLPKDRFSAERLKGVDSTLKIQPAKLEDSAVYLCASCAQGQETQYFGPGTRLLVL.